Described below is a single TCR delta chain sequence and its context. The protein in TCRdb stems from a much larger clone and differs at residues 6 and 9 from this DNA's translation, likely a read error; here the protein is translated from the DNA. With CATT, TCRdb re-called clones from the multiplex PCR reads. The sample holds around 46,000 delta-chain clones, 1.6% seen once. These data originate in a study of γδ T cells in repeated Plasmodium falciparum infection. Germline V gene data show CDR1 as TSWWSYY and CDR2 as QGS. V was cut by 2 bases and J by 1 base, with 14 bases left in between. The CDR3 contains 16 residues. Flow sorting of PBMC yielded separate Vgamma9/Vdelta2+ and Vdelta2-negative gammadelta T cell populations for bulk repertoire analysis.

The sequenced material came from gamma-delta T cells from blood. This clonotype originated in a pool of human donors (malaria-infected and uninfected, not separated). The chain couples TRDV1 to TRDJ1, with D maybe TRDD3 (6 bases). DNA for the CDR3: TGTGCTCTTGGGGAAAGGGGGGGGAGACCCACCGATAAACTCATCTTT. This sequence encodes CALGERGGRPTDKLIF.